This T cell receptor (beta chain) was identified in a study of shared clonotypes between healthy human individuals. Study at large: Each donor's CD4 naive and CD4 memory cells filled three plates apiece, CD8 naive two, and CD8 memory one. The study, taken as a whole, reports: Depth was large, yet rarefaction showed that sorted-subset sequencing was incomplete. Investigators expected sequencing depth to affect clonotype sharing among donors.

Selected positively for CCR7 and CD45RO-negative, naive CD8 cells excluded terminally differentiated effector memory CD45RA+ cells. Some clones are missing from TCRdb's copy, which holds only in-frame ones; the method was immunoSEQ multiplex PCR. The table has under 1 million clones, 96% seen once; the top ten hold under 0.25%. This CDR3 has 15 amino acids. With 3 bases removed from V and 4 bases from J, the gap between germline ends came to 13 bases. Germline lookup yields CDR1 MNHEY and CDR2 SMNVEV (reference sequence). To note about this clone: The antigen is undetermined.

The receptor's source is a man aged 30 to 39 in good health. V is TRBV27 and J is TRBJ1-5; D uncertain. Input material: naive CD8+ T cells sorted from blood. CDR3 DNA: TGTGCCAGCAGTTTTCTGGGTCCGGGGAATCAGCCCCAGCATTTT. This translates into CASSFLGPGNQPQHF.